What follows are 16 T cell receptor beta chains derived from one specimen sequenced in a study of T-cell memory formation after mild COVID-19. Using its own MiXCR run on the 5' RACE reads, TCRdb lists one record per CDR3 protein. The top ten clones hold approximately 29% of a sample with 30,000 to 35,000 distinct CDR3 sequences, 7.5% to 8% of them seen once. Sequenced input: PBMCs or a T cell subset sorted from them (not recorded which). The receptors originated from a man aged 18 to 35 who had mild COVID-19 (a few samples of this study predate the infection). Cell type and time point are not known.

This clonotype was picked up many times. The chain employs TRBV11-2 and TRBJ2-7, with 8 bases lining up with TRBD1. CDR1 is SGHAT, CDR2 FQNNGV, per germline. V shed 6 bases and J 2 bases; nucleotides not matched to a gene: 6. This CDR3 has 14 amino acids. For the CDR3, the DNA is TGTGCCAGCAGAACCCGGGACAGGACCTACGAGCAGTACTTC. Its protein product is CASRTRDRTYEQYF.

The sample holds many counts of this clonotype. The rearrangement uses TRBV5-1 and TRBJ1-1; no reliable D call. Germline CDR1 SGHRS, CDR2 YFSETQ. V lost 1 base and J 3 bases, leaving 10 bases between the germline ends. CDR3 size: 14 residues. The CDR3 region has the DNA TGCGCCAGCAGCTTGCGAGGAATCGACACTGAAGCTTTCTTT. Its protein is CASSLRGIDTEAFF.

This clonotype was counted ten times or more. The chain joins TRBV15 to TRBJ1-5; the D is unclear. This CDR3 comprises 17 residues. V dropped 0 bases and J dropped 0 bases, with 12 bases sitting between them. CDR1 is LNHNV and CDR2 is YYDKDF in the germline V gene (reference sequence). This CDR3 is CATSRDWGVASNQPQHF. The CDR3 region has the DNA TGTGCCACCAGCAGAGATTGGGGAGTGGCTAGCAATCAGCCCCAGCATTTT.

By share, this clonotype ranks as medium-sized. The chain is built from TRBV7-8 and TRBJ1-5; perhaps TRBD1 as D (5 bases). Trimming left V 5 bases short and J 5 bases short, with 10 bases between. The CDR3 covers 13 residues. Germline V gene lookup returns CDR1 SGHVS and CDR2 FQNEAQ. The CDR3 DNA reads TGTGCCAGCAGCGGAAGGGGAGATCAGCCCCAGCATTTT. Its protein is CASSGRGDQPQHF.

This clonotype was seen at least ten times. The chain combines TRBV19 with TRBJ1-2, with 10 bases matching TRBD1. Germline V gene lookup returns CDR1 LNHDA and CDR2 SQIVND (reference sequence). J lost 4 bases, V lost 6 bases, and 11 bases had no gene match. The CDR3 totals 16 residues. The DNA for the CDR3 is TGTGCCAGTAGCCGACAGGGGGCAATTGGAAGCTATGGCTACACCTTC. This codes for CASSRQGAIGSYGYTF.

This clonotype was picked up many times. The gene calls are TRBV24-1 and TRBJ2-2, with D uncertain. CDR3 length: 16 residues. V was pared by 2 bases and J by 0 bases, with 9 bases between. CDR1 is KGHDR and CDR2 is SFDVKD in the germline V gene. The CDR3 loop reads CATSDSPETNTGELFF. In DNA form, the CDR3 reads TGTGCCACCAGTGATTCCCCGGAGACGAACACCGGGGAGCTGTTTTTT.

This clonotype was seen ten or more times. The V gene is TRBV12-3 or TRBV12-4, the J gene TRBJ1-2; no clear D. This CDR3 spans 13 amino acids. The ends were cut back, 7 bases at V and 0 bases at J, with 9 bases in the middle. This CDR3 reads CASTFRPNYGYTF. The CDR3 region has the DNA TGTGCCAGCACCTTTCGGCCTAACTATGGCTACACCTTC.

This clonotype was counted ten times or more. CDR3 bases: TGCAGTGCTAGTTGGCAGGGCCAAGAGACCCAGTACTTC. Its translation: CSASWQGQETQYF. V gene TRBV20-1 combines with J gene TRBJ2-5; perhaps TRBD1 as D (5 bases). CDR3 length: 13 residues. V lost 3 bases to trimming and J lost 1 base, with 9 bases between them. Germline V gene sequence: CDR1 DFQATT, CDR2 SNEGSKA (reference sequence).

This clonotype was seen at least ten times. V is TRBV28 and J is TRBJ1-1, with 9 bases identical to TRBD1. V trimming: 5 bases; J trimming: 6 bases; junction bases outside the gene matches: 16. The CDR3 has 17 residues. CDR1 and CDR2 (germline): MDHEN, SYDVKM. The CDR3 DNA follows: TGTGCCAGCAGTCCAGGGGCGGGACAGGGAAAAAGTCCTGAAGCTTTCTTT. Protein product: CASSPGAGQGKSPEAFF.

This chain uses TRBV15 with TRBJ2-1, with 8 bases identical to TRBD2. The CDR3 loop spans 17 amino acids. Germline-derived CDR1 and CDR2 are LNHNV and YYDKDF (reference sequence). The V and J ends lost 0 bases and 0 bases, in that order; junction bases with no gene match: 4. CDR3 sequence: CATSRDGTSGSYNEQFF. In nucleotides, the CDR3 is TGTGCCACCAGCAGAGATGGAACTAGCGGCTCCTACAATGAGCAGTTCTTC.

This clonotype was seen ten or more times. CDR3: CASSLESRLNEQFF. The CDR3 DNA reads TGTGCCAGCAGCTTAGAATCCCGGCTGAATGAGCAGTTCTTC. This chain joins TRBV7-2 and TRBJ2-1, with D uncertain. The germline V gene encodes CDR1 SGHTA and CDR2 FQGNSA. The V end lost 1 base, the J end lost 7 bases, and 11 bases lay between the germline ends. There are 14 residues in the CDR3.

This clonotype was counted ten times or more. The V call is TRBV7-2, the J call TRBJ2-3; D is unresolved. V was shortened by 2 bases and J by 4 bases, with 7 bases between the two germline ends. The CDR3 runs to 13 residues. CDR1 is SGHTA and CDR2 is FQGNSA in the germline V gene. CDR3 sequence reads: CASSLSFADTQYF. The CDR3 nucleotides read TGTGCCAGCAGCTTATCTTTCGCAGATACGCAGTATTTT.

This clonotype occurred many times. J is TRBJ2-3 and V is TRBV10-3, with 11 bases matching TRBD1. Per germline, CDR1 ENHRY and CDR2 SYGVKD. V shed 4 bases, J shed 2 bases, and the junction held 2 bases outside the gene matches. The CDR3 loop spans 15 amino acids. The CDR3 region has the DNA TGTGCCATCAGTGCGGACAGGGGGCCCACAGATACGCAGTATTTT. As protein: CAISADRGPTDTQYF.

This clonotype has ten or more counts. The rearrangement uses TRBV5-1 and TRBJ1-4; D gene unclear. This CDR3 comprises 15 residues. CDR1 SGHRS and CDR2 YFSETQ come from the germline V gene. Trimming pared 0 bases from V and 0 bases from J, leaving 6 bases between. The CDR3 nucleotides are TGCGCCAGCAGCTTGGGGCCCTCAACTAATGAAAAACTGTTTTTT. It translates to CASSLGPSTNEKLFF.

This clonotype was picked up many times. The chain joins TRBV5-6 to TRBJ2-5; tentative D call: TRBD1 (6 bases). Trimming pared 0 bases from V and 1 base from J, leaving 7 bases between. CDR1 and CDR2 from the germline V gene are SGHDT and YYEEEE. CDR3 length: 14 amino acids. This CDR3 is CASSLGGGQETQYF. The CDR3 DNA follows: TGTGCCAGCAGCTTGGGAGGGGGCCAAGAGACCCAGTACTTC. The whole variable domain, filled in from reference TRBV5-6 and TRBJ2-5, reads DAGVTQSPTHLIKTRGQQVTLRCSPKSGHDTVSWYQQALGQGPQFIFQYYEEEERQRGNFPDRFSGHQFPNYSSELNVNALLLGDSALYLCASSLGGGQETQYFGPGTRLLVL.

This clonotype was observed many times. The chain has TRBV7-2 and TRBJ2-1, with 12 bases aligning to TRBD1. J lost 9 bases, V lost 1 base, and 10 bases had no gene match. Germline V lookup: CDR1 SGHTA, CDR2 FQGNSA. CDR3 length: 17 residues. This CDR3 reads CASSLGGPGQGASEQFF. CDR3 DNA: TGTGCCAGCAGCTTAGGGGGCCCGGGACAGGGGGCGAGTGAGCAGTTCTTC.